A single sample gave rise to the 6 T cell receptor beta chains below, sequenced in a study of T cells in Graves' hyperthyroidism and ophthalmopathy. Amplification targeted TCR beta CDR3 regions from RNA transcripts. During a first-round RT-PCR of the TCR CDR3, the HTBI primer set was used. In TCRdb, the multiplex PCR reads were re-called with MiXCR into one record per CDR3 protein. The sample lists 500,000 to 600,000 distinct CDR3 sequences, 40% to 50% occurring once. The sequenced sample was peripheral blood or thyroid tissue (not recorded which). All receptors derive from an adult woman with Graves' disease, either hyperthyroidism or ophthalmopathy (not recorded which).

This clonotype came up many times. This chain links TRBV25-1 with TRBJ2-5, with D possibly called TRBD1 or TRBD2 (5 bases each). Trimming took 10 bases from V and 0 from J, leaving 9 bases between them. There are 12 residues in the CDR3. The germline CDR1 and CDR2 sequences are MGHDK and SYGVNS. The CDR3 spells CATRGDQETQYF. The CDR3 DNA follows: TGTGCCACCCGAGGGGACCAAGAGACCCAGTACTTC.

The table lists this clonotype with a few counts. The chain links TRBV7-2 to TRBJ2-2; D remains unclear. This CDR3 spans 12 amino acids. Trimming removed 2 bases from V and 4 bases from J, with 2 bases in between. Germline values: CDR1 SGHTA, CDR2 FQGNSA. The CDR3 protein is CASSLLTGELFF. The CDR3 bases are TGTGCCAGCAGCTTACTCACCGGGGAGCTGTTTTTT.

The sample holds many counts of this clonotype. The chain combines TRBV5-4 with TRBJ2-6; TRBD2 might be the D (6 bases). This CDR3 has 16 amino acids. Germline V gene data show CDR1 as SGHNT and CDR2 as YYREEE (reference sequence). Trimming cost V 2 bases and J 2 bases, with 11 bases left between them. The DNA for the CDR3 is TGTGCCAGCAGCTTACCGGGAGCGGCTGGGGCCAACGTCCTGACTTTC. This codes for CASSLPGAAGANVLTF. The complete variable domain, with remaining parts taken from reference TRBV5-4 and TRBJ2-6, reads ETGVTQSPTHLIKTRGQQVTLRCSSQSGHNTVSWYQQALGQGPQFIFQYYREEENGRGNFPPRFSGLQFPNYSSELNVNALELDDSALYLCASSLPGAAGANVLTFGAGSRLTVL.

This clonotype was counted at least ten times. This chain uses TRBV7-9 with TRBJ1-5; unclear D gene. The germline CDR1 and CDR2 sequences are SEHNR and FQNEAQ (reference sequence). Between the trimmed V and J ends, which lost 1 base and 0 bases, there was a span of 4 bases. This CDR3 contains 14 residues. The CDR3 nucleotides read TGTGCCAGCAGCTTAGAGTATAGCAATCAGCCCCAGCATTTT. It translates to CASSLEYSNQPQHF.

The chain is built from TRBV9 and TRBJ1-3; D is undetermined. This CDR3 contains 14 residues. The V end was cut by 0 bases, the J end by 4 bases, with 8 bases between. The germline gives CDR1 SGDLS, CDR2 YYNGEE. CDR3 nucleotides: TGTGCCAGCAGCGTAGAACGTTCCGGAAACACCATATATTTT. Translating gives CASSVERSGNTIYF.

The sample holds many counts of this clonotype. The chain recombines TRBV7-9 with TRBJ1-2; D not resolved. Looked up from germline, CDR1 is SEHNR and CDR2 is FQNEAQ (reference sequence). Trimming pared 5 bases from V and 2 bases from J, leaving 3 bases between. The CDR3 totals 11 residues. The CDR3 DNA reads TGTGCCAGCAGCGGGAACTATGGCTACACCTTC. Translation: CASSGNYGYTF.